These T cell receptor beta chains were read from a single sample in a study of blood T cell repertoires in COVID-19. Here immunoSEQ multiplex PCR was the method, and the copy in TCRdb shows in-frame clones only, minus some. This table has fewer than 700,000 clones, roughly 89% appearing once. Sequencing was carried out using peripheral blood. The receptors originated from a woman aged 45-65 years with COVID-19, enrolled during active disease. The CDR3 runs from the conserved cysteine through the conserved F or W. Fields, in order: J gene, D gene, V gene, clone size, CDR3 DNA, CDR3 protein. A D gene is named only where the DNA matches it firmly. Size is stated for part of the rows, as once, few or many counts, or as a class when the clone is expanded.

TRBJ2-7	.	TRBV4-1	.	TGCGCCAGCAGCCAAGTGCGGGGGCGCGAGCAGTACTTC	CASSQVRGREQYF
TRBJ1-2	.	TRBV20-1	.	TGCAGTGCTCTCCCTGACTTTGGCTACACCTTC	CSALPDFGYTF
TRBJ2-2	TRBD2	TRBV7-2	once	TGTGCCAGCAGCGGCTCGGGACTAGGTTGGGAGGAGCTGTTTTTT	CASSGSGLGWEELFF
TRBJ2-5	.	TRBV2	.	TGTGCCAGCATGGGGCAAGGAGCCGAGACCCAGTACTTC	CASMGQGAETQYF
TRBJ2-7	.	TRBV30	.	TGTGCCTGGAGTCCCTTTTCCCGGGGGACGAAAGAGCAGTACTTC	CAWSPFSRGTKEQYF
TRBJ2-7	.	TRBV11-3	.	TGTGCCAGCAGCCTCTCTCAGGGCCCCTACGAGCAGTACTTC	CASSLSQGPYEQYF
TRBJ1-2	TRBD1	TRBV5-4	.	TGTGCCAGCAACCCTGACAGGGCTAACTATGGCTACACCTTC	CASNPDRANYGYTF
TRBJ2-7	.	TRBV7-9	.	TGTGCCACCGACAGTATGAGGAGCTCCTACGAGCAGTACTTC	CATDSMRSSYEQYF
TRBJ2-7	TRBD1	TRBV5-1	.	TGCGCCAGCAGCTTGACAGGGGACTCCTACGAGCAGTACTTC	CASSLTGDSYEQYF
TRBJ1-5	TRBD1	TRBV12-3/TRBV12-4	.	TGTGCCAGCACCTCGGGACAGACGCAGCCCCAGCATTTT	CASTSGQTQPQHF